These 5 T cell receptor beta chains originate from one sample sequenced in a study of OX40 agonist ivuxolimab in advanced cancers. Data came from immunoSEQ multiplex PCR; TCRdb stores just in-frame clones and leaves some out. The data hold around 35,000 clones, with just under 85% observed a single time. The sample was CD4+ or CD8+ T cells sorted from blood, taken in a trial of the OX40 agonist ivuxolimab. The receptor set was obtained from an adult with an advanced solid tumor such as melanoma, head and neck, liver or kidney cancer.

The V and J genes are TRBV11-3 and TRBJ2-1; 7 bases agree with TRBD2. J gave up 7 bases and V 5 bases, and 8 bases lay outside the gene matches. CDR1 and CDR2 (germline): SGHNT, YENEEA. The CDR3 is 14 residues long. The CDR3 region is CASSPLTSSNEQFF. The CDR3 coding sequence is TGTGCCAGCAGCCCCTTGACTAGCAGTAATGAGCAGTTCTTC.

V gene TRBV7-3 combines with J gene TRBJ2-1, with 8 positions matching TRBD1. CDR1 and CDR2 from the germline V gene are SGHTA and FQGTGA. The CDR3 is 17 amino acids. J lost 4 bases, V lost 3 bases, and 11 bases had no gene match. Here the CDR3 reads CASSFSPPTGVYNEQFF. The DNA for the CDR3 is TGTGCCAGCAGCTTTTCCCCCCCGACAGGGGTGTACAATGAGCAGTTCTTC.

The gene calls are TRBV9 and TRBJ2-5; TRBD2 matches 9 bases. The V gene end was trimmed by 0 bases and the J gene end by 2 bases; junction bases not matched to a gene: 2. Germline V CDR1 and CDR2: SGDLS, YYNGEE. The CDR3 covers 15 residues. The CDR3 nucleotides read TGTGCCAGCAGCGTAGAGCTAGCGGGGCAAGAGACCCAGTACTTC. Encoded protein: CASSVELAGQETQYF.

V usage is TRBV29-1 and J usage is TRBJ2-3; TRBD2 agrees at 10 bases. Trimming at V came to 4 bases and at J to 3 bases, leaving 22 bases not matched to a gene. The germline gives CDR1 SQVTM, CDR2 ANQGSEA. The CDR3 is 20 amino acids. CDR3 DNA: TGCAGCGTTGCAAACTCGAGGCCCCTCGTAAGCGGGAGGGGGACAGATACGCAGTATTTT. As protein: CSVANSRPLVSGRGTDTQYF.

V is TRBV5-1 and J is TRBJ2-5; D tentatively reads TRBD1 or TRBD2 (5 bases each). V dropped 2 bases and J dropped 2 bases, with 10 bases sitting between them. From germline, CDR1 is SGHRS and CDR2 YFSETQ. This CDR3 is 14 amino acids long. This CDR3 reads CASSFAGTQETQYF. The CDR3 nucleotides are TGCGCCAGCAGCTTCGCCGGGACGCAAGAGACCCAGTACTTC.